Given below is one T cell receptor beta chain in context. Its specificity is unknown. Prominent immunodeficiency with autoinflammation defined PRAID. Profiling relied on immunoSEQ multiplex PCR, and the TCRdb table lists in-frame clones only, not all of them. The profile shows around 9,000 clones, about nine tenths of them singletons. This record comes from a study of stem cell transplantation in POMP-related autoinflammatory disease. The overall study: The study hypothesized thymoproteasome defects skew the TRB repertoire via impaired CD8+ selection. Study results and caveats: In patients with PRAID, every analyzed T-cell subset tended to show lower diversity and higher clonality. Unique TRB V-J gene pairings were limited in number in patients with PRAID.

The clonotype originates from a human donor with POMP-related autoinflammation and immune dysregulation (PRAID). This sample comprised CD8+ T cells from PBMCs, obtained before stem cell transplantation.

For the CDR3, the DNA is TGTGCCAGCAACTCGCTTTACTACGAGCAGTACTTC. Translating it yields CASNSLYYEQYF. The J gene is TRBJ2-7, the V gene TRBV6-1; D gene uncertain. The CDR3 has 12 residues. Germline CDR1 is MNHNS and CDR2 is SASEGT. Trimming removed 7 bases from V and 3 bases from J, with 10 bases in between.